These 27 T cell receptor beta chains originate from one sample sequenced in a study of blood T cell repertoires in COVID-19. Clones were sequenced by immunoSEQ multiplex PCR, and TCRdb holds only the in-frame ones, with some missing. The sample includes approximately 160,000 clones, about four fifths of them seen just once. Input material: peripheral blood. The receptor set was obtained from a man between 65 and 85 years old who had recovered from COVID-19.

The rearrangement uses TRBV4-2 and TRBJ2-2, with TRBD2 identical over 8 bases. V was pared by 8 bases and J by 3 bases, with 8 bases of the junction left unmatched. The CDR3 consists of 15 residues. CDR1 is LGHNA, CDR2 YNFKEQ, per germline. The CDR3 sequence: CASGERERYTGELFF. The CDR3 DNA sequence: TGTGCCAGCGGAGAGCGGGAGCGGTACACCGGGGAGCTGTTTTTT.

This chain joins TRBV9 and TRBJ1-3, with D unclear. Between the trimmed V and J ends, which lost 0 bases and 8 bases, there was a span of 9 bases. This CDR3 is built from 13 residues. The germline CDR1 and CDR2 sequences are SGDLS and YYNGEE. This CDR3 reads CASSVEISDTIYF. CDR3 sequence (DNA): TGTGCCAGCAGCGTAGAGATCTCGGACACCATATATTTT.

This clone was observed a handful of times. This chain links TRBV5-4 with TRBJ2-5; D is unresolved. The CDR3 sequence is 12 residues long. Germline CDR1 reads SGHNT; CDR2 reads YYREEE (reference sequence). Trimming removed 3 bases from V and 3 bases from J, with 6 bases in between. CDR3 DNA sequence: TGTGCCAGCAGCTACCTAAAAGAGACCCAGTACTTC. This codes for CASSYLKETQYF.

The V call is TRBV18, the J call TRBJ2-7, with 7 nucleotides matching TRBD1. The CDR3 extends over 13 amino acids. With 2 bases clipped from V and 4 bases from J, the junction kept 2 bases outside the gene matches. Germline CDR1 is KGHSH and CDR2 is LQKENI. CDR3 DNA: TGTGCCAGCTCACCAGCGACAGGGTACGAGCAGTACTTC. Amino acid sequence: CASSPATGYEQYF.

V is TRBV7-2 and J is TRBJ1-3; TRBD1 matches 8 bases. The germline V gene has CDR1 SGHTA and CDR2 FQGNSA. CDR3 size: 15 residues. V trimming: 5 bases; J trimming: 4 bases; junction bases outside the gene matches: 7. CDR3 in amino acids: CASSTSGGTGNTIYF. For the CDR3, the DNA is TGTGCCAGCAGCACGTCAGGGGGCACAGGAAACACCATATATTTT.

The count of this clone is one. The gene calls are TRBV19 and TRBJ2-7; TRBD2 aligns across 9 bases. Losses at the gene ends were 4 bases for V and 2 bases for J; bases not matched to a gene: 6. The CDR3 runs 15 residues. Germline CDR1 is LNHDA and CDR2 is SQIVND (reference sequence). The CDR3 sequence: CASSSLTSGTYEQYF. The CDR3 bases are TGTGCCAGTAGTAGCCTGACTAGCGGAACCTACGAGCAGTACTTC. The full variable domain, in which reference TRBV19 and TRBJ2-7 provide the parts outside the CDR3, is DGGITQSPKYLFRKEGQNVTLSCEQNLNHDAMYWYRQDPGQGLRLIYYSQIVNDFQKGDIAEGYSVSREKKESFPLTVTSAQKNPTAFYLCASSSLTSGTYEQYFGPGTRLTVT.

The chain combines TRBV5-4 with TRBJ1-1, with D uncertain. The CDR3 loop spans 13 amino acids. Germline CDR1 is SGHNT and CDR2 is YYREEE (reference sequence). Trimming stripped 3 bases from V and 1 base from J, with 7 bases between. This CDR3 is CASSSPGNTEAFF. DNA of the CDR3: TGTGCCAGCAGCTCCCCGGGGAACACTGAAGCTTTCTTT.

The CDR3: CASSYTFGAGGTDTQYF. The CDR3 DNA reads as TGTGCCAGCAGCTACACGTTCGGGGCGGGAGGCACAGATACGCAGTATTTT. The chain links TRBV5-8 to TRBJ2-3; 7 nucleotides match TRBD2. The CDR3 consists of 17 residues. Germline V gene data show CDR1 as SGHTS and CDR2 as YDEGEE. The V and J ends lost 3 bases and 1 base, in that order; junction bases with no gene match: 11.

The chain uses TRBV3-1 (or the pseudogene TRBV3-2) and TRBJ2-7; 8 nucleotides match TRBD1. V was pared by 1 base and J by 3 bases, with 2 bases of the junction left unmatched. The CDR3 sequence is 14 residues long. The germline gives CDR1 LGHDT, CDR2 YNNKEL (reference sequence). In nucleotides, the CDR3 is TGTGCCAGCAGCCAAGGGACAGGGATCTACGAGCAGTACTTC. This encodes CASSQGTGIYEQYF.

The gene calls are TRBV11-2 and TRBJ2-2; a possible D gene is TRBD2 (6 bases). CDR1 SGHAT and CDR2 FQNNGV come from the germline V gene. CDR3 length: 15 residues. V was trimmed by 5 bases and J by 5 bases, leaving 15 bases between them. The chain's CDR3 is CASSLKGGGTGELFF. The CDR3 nucleotides are TGTGCCAGCAGCCTAAAGGGTGGGGGGACCGGGGAGCTGTTTTTT. Supplemented by reference TRBV11-2 and TRBJ2-2, the full variable domain reads EAGVAQSPRYKIIEKRQSVAFWCNPISGHATLYWYQQILGQGPKLLIQFQNNGVVDDSQLPKDRFSAERLKGVDSTLKIQPAKLEDSAVYLCASSLKGGGTGELFFGEGSRLTVL.

The gene calls are TRBV5-1 and TRBJ2-5; tentatively, D is TRBD2 (7 bases). This CDR3 is built from 13 residues. The V end was cut by 2 bases, the J end by 3 bases, with 8 bases between. The germline CDR1 and CDR2 sequences are SGHRS and YFSETQ. CDR3 sequence: CASSLGGEETQYF. The CDR3 DNA reads TGCGCCAGCAGCTTAGGGGGGGAAGAGACCCAGTACTTC. The whole variable domain, remainder taken from reference TRBV5-1 and TRBJ2-5, is KAGVTQTPRYLIKTRGQQVTLSCSPISGHRSVSWYQQTPGQGLQFLFEYFSETQRNKGNFPGRFSGRQFSNSRSEMNVSTLELGDSALYLCASSLGGEETQYFGPGTRLLVL.

The V and J genes are TRBV7-2 and TRBJ2-2; D is possibly TRBD1 (6 bases). V lost 5 bases to trimming and J lost 3 bases, with 16 bases between them. Per the germline V gene, CDR1 is SGHTA and CDR2 is FQGNSA. The CDR3 is made up of 16 amino acids. DNA for the CDR3: TGTGCCAGCAGCCCGGCAGGGCAGGGGCACACCGGGGAGCTGTTTTTT. Amino acid sequence: CASSPAGQGHTGELFF.

The V call is TRBV7-9, the J call TRBJ1-3; TRBD1 matches at 9 bases. Losses at the gene ends were 5 bases for V and 3 bases for J; bases not matched to a gene: 11. The length of the CDR3 is 17 residues. Germline CDR1 is SEHNR and CDR2 is FQNEAQ (reference sequence). The CDR3 is CASSRRDRDSIGNTIYF. The CDR3 bases are TGTGCCAGCAGCCGCCGGGACAGGGATTCGATTGGAAACACCATATATTTT.

The CDR3 DNA reads TGTGCCAGCAGTTTTACTAGCGGCGCAGATACGCAGTATTTT. This sequence encodes CASSFTSGADTQYF. The chain links TRBV6-2 or TRBV6-3 to TRBJ2-3; 8 nucleotides match TRBD2. The germline CDR1 and CDR2 sequences are MNHEY and SVGEGT. CDR3 length equals 14 residues. After removal of 4 bases from V and 4 bases from J, the junction contained 4 bases not matched to a gene.

The gene calls are TRBV5-1 and TRBJ2-3, with TRBD1 identical over 9 bases. The CDR3 contains 15 residues. Germline V CDR1 and CDR2: SGHRS, YFSETQ. Losses at the gene ends were 1 base for V and 5 bases for J; bases not matched to a gene: 5. CDR3 bases: TGCGCCAGCAGCTTGAACGGACAGGGGCGAGATACGCAGTATTTT. Its protein product is CASSLNGQGRDTQYF.

V usage is TRBV28 and J usage is TRBJ1-5, with 8 bases identical to TRBD1. The CDR3 length is 15 residues. The germline gives CDR1 MDHEN, CDR2 SYDVKM. The trim removed 4 bases at V and 1 base at J, leaving 3 bases unmatched. In nucleotides, the CDR3 is TGTGCCAGCAGTTCACAGGGGGTGAGCAATCAGCCCCAGCATTTT. It translates to CASSSQGVSNQPQHF.

The V and J genes are TRBV28 and TRBJ2-1; 13 nucleotides match TRBD2. The CDR3 consists of 16 residues. The germline gives CDR1 MDHEN, CDR2 SYDVKM. With 3 bases clipped from V and 6 bases from J, the junction kept 5 bases outside the gene matches. CDR3 DNA sequence: TGTGCCAGCAGTTTGTTAGGACTAGCGGGAGTCAATGAGCAGTTCTTC. The encoded protein is CASSLLGLAGVNEQFF.

As for this clone: An end of the junction does not agree with germline; a read error may underlie this. The gene calls are TRBV7-7 and TRBJ2-6; a possible D gene is TRBD1 (6 bases). This CDR3 is built from 17 residues. Looked up from germline, CDR1 is SSHAT and CDR2 is FNYEAQ (reference sequence). Here the CDR3 DNA reads TGTGCTAGCAGTTCCGGGACACTGAGCTCTGGGGCCAACGTCCTGACTTTC. Amino acids: CASSSGTLSSGANVLTF.

As to this clone: Distinct nucleotide sequences in the sample also encode this CDR3. The chain combines TRBV24-1 with TRBJ2-1; 11 bases align to TRBD2. Germline CDR1 and CDR2: KGHDR and SFDVKD. Unmatched junction bases numbered 2, after V lost 2 bases and J lost 3 bases. The CDR3 runs 16 residues. The CDR3 reads CATSDSLAGVYNEQFF. The CDR3 DNA is TGTGCCACCAGTGATTCACTAGCGGGAGTCTACAATGAGCAGTTCTTC.

The genes are TRBV3-1 (or the pseudogene TRBV3-2) and TRBJ2-1; D is unclear. Trimming cost V 4 bases and J 0 bases, with 13 bases left between them. The CDR3 extends over 16 amino acids. In germline, CDR1 is LGHDT, CDR2 YNNKEL (reference sequence). CDR3 in DNA: TGTGCCAGCAGCCTCCTCGACTCGAGCTCCTACAATGAGCAGTTCTTC. Its translation is CASSLLDSSSYNEQFF.

V and J are TRBV30 and TRBJ1-3; no firm D call. V was trimmed by 5 bases and J by 4 bases, leaving 15 bases between them. The CDR3 sequence is 14 residues long. The V gene's germline CDR1 is GTSNPN and CDR2 SVGIG (reference sequence). CDR3 in amino acids: CAWLSPWPGNTIYF. CDR3 DNA sequence: TGTGCCTGGCTGTCTCCCTGGCCAGGAAACACCATATATTTT.

This clone appeared once. The chain employs TRBV6-5 and TRBJ2-7, with 12 bases matching TRBD2. The germline V gene encodes CDR1 MNHEY and CDR2 SVGAGI. With 6 bases clipped from V and 5 bases from J, the junction kept 8 bases outside the gene matches. This CDR3 is built from 15 residues. CDR3 protein: CASRLTSGRWDEQYF. The CDR3, as DNA: TGTGCCAGCAGATTAACTAGCGGGAGGTGGGACGAGCAGTACTTC.

The chain carries TRBV24-1 and TRBJ2-7; possible D gene TRBD2, 7 bases. This CDR3 comprises 13 residues. Trimming cost V 9 bases and J 0 bases, with 11 bases left between them. Germline-derived CDR1 and CDR2 are KGHDR and SFDVKD. The CDR3 region is CATGGGPSYEQYF. The DNA of the CDR3 is TGTGCCACCGGGGGGGGCCCCTCCTACGAGCAGTACTTC.

This chain joins TRBV7-9 and TRBJ2-1, with 8 positions matching TRBD1. The CDR3 spans 16 residues. V shed 7 bases, J shed 4 bases, and the junction held 12 bases outside the gene matches. Germline loops: CDR1 SEHNR, CDR2 FQNEAQ (reference sequence). CDR3 DNA: TGTGCCAGCACCCCTCGGACAGGGCAAAATTACAATGAGCAGTTCTTC. Translation: CASTPRTGQNYNEQFF.

The chain couples TRBV30 to TRBJ1-6; 7 nucleotides align to TRBD1. Germline assignment: CDR1 GTSNPN and CDR2 SVGIG (reference sequence). V lost 2 bases and J lost 5; bases outside the gene matches: 3. The CDR3 is made up of 14 amino acids. CDR3 bases: TGTGCCTGGAGTAGGGGGACAGATAATTCACCCCTCCACTTT. Translating gives CAWSRGTDNSPLHF.

CDR3: CASSFQTGGNEQFF. The CDR3 DNA is TGTGCCAGCAGCTTCCAAACAGGGGGGAATGAGCAGTTCTTC. The chain employs TRBV7-2 and TRBJ2-1; 8 nucleotides line up with TRBD1. The trim removed 3 bases at V and 7 bases at J, leaving 5 bases unmatched. The CDR3 covers 14 residues. CDR1 and CDR2 (germline): SGHTA, FQGNSA.

The table lists this clone with a few counts. The CDR3 nucleotides read TGTGCCAGCAGCTTGTGGGGGGTTGGGGTGAATTCACCCCTCCACTTT. Encoded protein: CASSLWGVGVNSPLHF. The rearrangement uses TRBV5-6 and TRBJ1-6, with D possibly TRBD1 on 5 matching bases. The CDR3 runs to 16 residues. The germline V and J ends were trimmed by 1 base and 7 bases, with 15 bases remaining between them. Germline V gene data show CDR1 as SGHDT and CDR2 as YYEEEE.